The entry below gives a single T cell receptor beta chain sequence along with its context. The source of the sample is a study of T cells in Graves' hyperthyroidism and ophthalmopathy. TCR beta CDR3 regions were amplified from RNA transcripts. The HTBI primer set was used in a first-round RT-PCR of the TCR CDR3. MiXCR was run by TCRdb on the multiplex PCR reads, yielding one entry per CDR3 protein. Of 500,000 to 800,000 distinct CDR3 sequences listed, roughly 15% are singletons. This CDR3 is 14 amino acids long. Trimming cost V 4 bases and J 8 bases; bases outside gene matches: 8. Germline assignment: CDR1 SQVTM and CDR2 ANQGSEA.

The specimen sequenced was blood. The clonotype was recovered from a woman between 50 and 59 years old with Graves' ophthalmopathy. This chain uses TRBV29-1 with TRBJ2-1, with 10 bases that match TRBD2. CDR3 sequence reads: CSVVRPSGSYEQFF. CDR3 sequence (DNA): TGCAGCGTTGTTCGTCCTAGCGGGAGCTATGAGCAGTTCTTC.